This T cell receptor beta chain comes out of a study of blood T cell repertoires in COVID-19. At the level of the study: T cells, B-cell-depleted T cells, or PBMCs supplied cDNA or gDNA.

The table came from immunoSEQ multiplex PCR; TCRdb's copy has only in-frame clones and leaves some out. The table lists roughly 100,000 clones, about 90% of them singletons. With V trimmed by 6 bases and J by 2 bases, 8 bases remained unmatched. This CDR3 region has 15 residues. Germline V lookup: CDR1 MDHEN, CDR2 SYDVKM. The chain recombines TRBV28 with TRBJ1-2, with 8 bases that match TRBD1. The sequence was obtained from a man aged 50-60 years with acute or convalescent COVID-19. What was sequenced was peripheral blood. In DNA, the CDR3 is TGTGCCAGCAGCCCACAGGGGGAGATCAACTATGGCTACACCTTC. Its protein is CASSPQGEINYGYTF.